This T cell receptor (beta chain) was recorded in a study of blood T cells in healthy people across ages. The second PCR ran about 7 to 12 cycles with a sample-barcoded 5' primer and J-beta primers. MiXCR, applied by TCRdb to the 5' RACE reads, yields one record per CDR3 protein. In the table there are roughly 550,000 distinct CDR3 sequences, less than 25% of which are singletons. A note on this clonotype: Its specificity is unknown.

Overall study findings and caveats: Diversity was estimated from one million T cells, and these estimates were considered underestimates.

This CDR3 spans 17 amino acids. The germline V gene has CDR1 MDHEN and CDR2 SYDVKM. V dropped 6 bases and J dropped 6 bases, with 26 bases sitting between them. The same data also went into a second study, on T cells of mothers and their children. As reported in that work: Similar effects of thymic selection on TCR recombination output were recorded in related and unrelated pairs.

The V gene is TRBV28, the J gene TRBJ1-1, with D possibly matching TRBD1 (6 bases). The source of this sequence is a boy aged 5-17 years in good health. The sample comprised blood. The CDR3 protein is CASRLQTGLIGMAEAFF. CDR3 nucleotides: TGTGCCAGCAGACTACAAACAGGGCTTATTGGTATGGCTGAAGCTTTCTTT.